This TCR beta chain was sequenced for a study of Graves' ophthalmopathy and Graves' hyperthyroidism. Study-level findings and limits: Appearing in blood as well were most expanded thyroid clonotypes above 0.001 frequency.

Germline lookup yields CDR1 MNHEY and CDR2 SVGAGI. V dropped 0 bases and J dropped 2 bases, with 11 bases sitting between them. The length of the CDR3 is 15 residues. Exclusion covered patients with other autoimmune diseases or uncontrolled infections (as well as pregnancy or lactation). PBMCs were isolated by Ficoll-Paque density gradient centrifugation, using about 10 ml of fresh peripheral blood as the starting material. Amplifying from RNA transcripts, the study obtained TCR beta CDR3 regions. RT-PCR with HTBI primers came first, then second-round multiplex PCR. TCRdb redid the calling of the multiplex PCR reads with MiXCR, one entry per CDR3 protein. The sample lists about 620,000 distinct CDR3 sequences, about 24% occurring once. This clonotype appeared many times. Its antigen is as yet unknown.

The chain is built from TRBV6-5 and TRBJ2-7; D tentatively reads TRBD1 or TRBD2 (5 bases each). This receptor was taken from a woman in her late teens or twenties with stable Graves' hyperthyroidism. Some clones in this sample may be carry-over from other donors' samples. Material: peripheral blood. The CDR3 sequence: CASSYSRGPAYEQYF. The CDR3 nucleotides read TGTGCCAGCAGTTACTCGAGGGGTCCCGCCTACGAGCAGTACTTC.